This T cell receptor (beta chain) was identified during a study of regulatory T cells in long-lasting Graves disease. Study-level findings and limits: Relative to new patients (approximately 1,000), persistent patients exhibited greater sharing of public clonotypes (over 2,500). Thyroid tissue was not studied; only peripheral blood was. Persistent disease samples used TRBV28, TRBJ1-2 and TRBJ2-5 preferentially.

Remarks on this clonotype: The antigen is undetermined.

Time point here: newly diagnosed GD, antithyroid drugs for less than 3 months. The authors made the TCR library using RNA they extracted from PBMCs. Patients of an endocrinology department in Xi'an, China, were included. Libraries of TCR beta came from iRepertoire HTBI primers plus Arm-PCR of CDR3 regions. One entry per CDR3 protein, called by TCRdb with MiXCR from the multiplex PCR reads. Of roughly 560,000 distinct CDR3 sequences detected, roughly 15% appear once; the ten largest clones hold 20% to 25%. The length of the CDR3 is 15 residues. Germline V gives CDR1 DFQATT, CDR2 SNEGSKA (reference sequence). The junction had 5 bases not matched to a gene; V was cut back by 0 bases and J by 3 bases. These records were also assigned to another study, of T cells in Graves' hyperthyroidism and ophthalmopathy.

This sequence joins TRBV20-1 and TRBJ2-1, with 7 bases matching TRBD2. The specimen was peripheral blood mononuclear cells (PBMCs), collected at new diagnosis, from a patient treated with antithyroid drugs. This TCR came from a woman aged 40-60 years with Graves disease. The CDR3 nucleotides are TGCAGTGCTAGAGATATGGGGGGGGTCTACAATGAGCAGTTCTTC. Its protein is CSARDMGGVYNEQFF.